Here is one T cell receptor (beta chain) with its context. The antigen is not known. The sample is drawn from a study of T cells after yellow fever vaccination. This CDR3 comprises 13 residues. The germline V and J ends were trimmed by 8 bases and 7 bases, with 15 bases remaining between them. Germline CDR1 LNHDA, CDR2 SQIVND (reference sequence). Generation of TCR cDNA used 5'RACE template switching (which added a universal primer site and UMIs). Via MiXCR, TCRdb re-called the 5' RACE reads, giving one row per CDR3 protein. This sample has approximately 120,000 distinct CDR3 sequences, with about 15% found just once. Study-wide findings and caveats: FACS-sorted repertoires could harbor abundant contaminating bulk-population clonotypes. In post-booster samples, most primary-vaccination clones reappeared (roughly 96% CD4, about 90% CD8).

This specimen was CD8+ T cells sorted from PBMCs, taken 5 days after the yellow fever booster vaccination. The receptor was isolated from a man aged 18 to 35 who received the YFV17D yellow fever vaccine. This sequence joins TRBV19 and TRBJ2-1; possible D gene TRBD2, 5 bases. This CDR3 reads CASAAWEFNEQFF. Here the CDR3 DNA reads TGTGCCAGTGCCGCCTGGGAGTTTAATGAGCAGTTCTTC.